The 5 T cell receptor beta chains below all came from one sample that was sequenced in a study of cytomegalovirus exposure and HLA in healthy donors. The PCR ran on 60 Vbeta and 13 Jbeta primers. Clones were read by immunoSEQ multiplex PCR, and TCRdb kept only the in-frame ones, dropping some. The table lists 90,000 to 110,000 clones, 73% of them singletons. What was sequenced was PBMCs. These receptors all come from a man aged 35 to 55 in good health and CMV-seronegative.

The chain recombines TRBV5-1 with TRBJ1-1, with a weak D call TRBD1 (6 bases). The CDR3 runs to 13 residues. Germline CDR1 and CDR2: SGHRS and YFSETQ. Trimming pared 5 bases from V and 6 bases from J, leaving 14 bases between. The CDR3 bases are TGCGCCAGCAGTTTACAGGGTCTCCCTGAAGCTTTCTTT. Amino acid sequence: CASSLQGLPEAFF.

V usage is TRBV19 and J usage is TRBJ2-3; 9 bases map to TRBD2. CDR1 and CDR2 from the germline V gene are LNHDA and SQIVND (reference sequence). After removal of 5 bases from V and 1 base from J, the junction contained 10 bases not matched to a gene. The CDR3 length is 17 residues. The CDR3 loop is CASSSLLAGSRTDTQYF. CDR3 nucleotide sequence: TGTGCCAGTAGTTCCCTACTAGCGGGCAGTCGCACAGATACGCAGTATTTT. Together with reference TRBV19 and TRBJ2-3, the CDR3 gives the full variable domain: DGGITQSPKYLFRKEGQNVTLSCEQNLNHDAMYWYRQDPGQGLRLIYYSQIVNDFQKGDIAEGYSVSREKKESFPLTVTSAQKNPTAFYLCASSSLLAGSRTDTQYFGPGTRLTVL.

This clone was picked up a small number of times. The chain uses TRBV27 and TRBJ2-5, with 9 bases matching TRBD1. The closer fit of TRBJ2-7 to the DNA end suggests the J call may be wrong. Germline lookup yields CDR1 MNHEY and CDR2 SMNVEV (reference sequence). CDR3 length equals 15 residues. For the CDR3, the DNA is TGTGCCAGCAGTTATGCCGGGACAGGGACCTACGAGCAGTACTTC. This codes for CASSYAGTGTYEQYF.

The CDR3 region is CASSPRGRQPQHF. The CDR3 DNA sequence: TGTGCCAGCAGTCCCAGGGGGCGTCAGCCCCAGCATTTT. The chain combines TRBV28 with TRBJ1-5; 8 nucleotides agree with TRBD1. Trimming cost V 5 bases and J 6 bases; bases outside gene matches: 3. The CDR3 is 13 residues long. CDR1 and CDR2 from the germline V gene are MDHEN and SYDVKM.

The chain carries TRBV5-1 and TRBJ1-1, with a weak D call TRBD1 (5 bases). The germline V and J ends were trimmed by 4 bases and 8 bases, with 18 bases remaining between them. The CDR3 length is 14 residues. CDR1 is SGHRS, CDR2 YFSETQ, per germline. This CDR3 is CASSGGTDNREAFF. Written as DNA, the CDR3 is TGCGCCAGCAGCGGAGGGACCGACAACAGGGAAGCTTTCTTT.